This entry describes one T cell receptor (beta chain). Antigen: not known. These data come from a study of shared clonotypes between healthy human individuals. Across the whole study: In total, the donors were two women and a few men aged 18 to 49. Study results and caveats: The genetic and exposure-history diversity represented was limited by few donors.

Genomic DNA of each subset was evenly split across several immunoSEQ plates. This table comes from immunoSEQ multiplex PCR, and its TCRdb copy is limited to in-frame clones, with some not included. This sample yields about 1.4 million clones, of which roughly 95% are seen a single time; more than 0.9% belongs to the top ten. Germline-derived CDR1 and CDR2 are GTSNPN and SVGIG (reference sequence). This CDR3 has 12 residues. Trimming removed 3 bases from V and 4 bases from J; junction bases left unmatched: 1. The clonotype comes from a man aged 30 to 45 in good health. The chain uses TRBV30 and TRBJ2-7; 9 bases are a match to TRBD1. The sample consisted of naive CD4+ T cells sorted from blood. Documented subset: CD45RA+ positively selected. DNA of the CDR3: TGTGCCTGGAGGGACAGGGGTTACGAGCAGTACTTC. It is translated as CAWRDRGYEQYF.